The rows below give T cell receptor beta chains drawn from one sample of a study of immune heterogeneity within non-small cell lung tumors. Each CDR3 protein gets one entry after TCRdb re-called the multiplex PCR reads with MiXCR. Of approximately 9,700 distinct CDR3 sequences listed, approximately 26% were seen once; the top ten hold 25% to 30%. Specimen: lung tumor tissue. The receptors originated from a woman in her forties or fifties with non-small cell lung cancer. Both conserved end residues are part of each CDR3. Fields, in order: clone size, V gene, J gene, D gene, CDR3 DNA, CDR3 protein. D genes are given only for firm matches. The size of a clone is reported for some rows only, either as once, few or many, or as a class for expanded clones.

abundance: many; v_gene: TRBV19; j_gene: TRBJ1-1; d_gene: NA; CDR3nt: TGTGCCAGTAGTGGATCGGGGGGGGTGAACACTGAAGCTTTCTTT; CDR3aa: CASSGSGGVNTEAFF
abundance: few; v_gene: TRBV12-5; j_gene: TRBJ1-5; d_gene: NA; CDR3nt: TGTGCTAGTGGTTTGTCCGAGACCTTACAGGTCCAGCCCCAGCATTTT; CDR3aa: CASGLSETLQVQPQHF
abundance: many; v_gene: TRBV19; j_gene: TRBJ2-2; d_gene: NA; CDR3nt: TGTGCCAGTAGCCGTAGCGGTCACACCGGGGAGCTGTTTTTT; CDR3aa: CASSRSGHTGELFF
abundance: many; v_gene: TRBV4-2; j_gene: TRBJ1-5; d_gene: NA; CDR3nt: TGTGCCAGCAGCCAAGTAACAGCGAATAGCAATCAGCCCCAGCATTTT; CDR3aa: CASSQVTANSNQPQHF
abundance: many; v_gene: TRBV2; j_gene: TRBJ2-1; d_gene: TRBD2; CDR3nt: TGTGCCAGCAGTGACGGGGGGAGGAGGCAGTTCTTC; CDR3aa: CASSDGGRRQFF
abundance: few; v_gene: TRBV28; j_gene: TRBJ1-6; d_gene: NA; CDR3nt: TGTGCCAGCATTTTAGGCAGAAATTCACCCCTCCACTTT; CDR3aa: CASILGRNSPLHF
abundance: many; v_gene: TRBV5-5; j_gene: TRBJ2-1; d_gene: TRBD1; CDR3nt: TGTGCCAGCAGCTCCAGCGTAAGGGGGCCCAGCAATGAGCAGTTCTTC; CDR3aa: CASSSSVRGPSNEQFF
abundance: many; v_gene: TRBV27; j_gene: TRBJ2-5; d_gene: NA; CDR3nt: TGTGCCAGCAGTCTAATCCCCCCGTACCAAGAGACCCAGTACTTC; CDR3aa: CASSLIPPYQETQYF
abundance: NA; v_gene: TRBV6-2/TRBV6-3; j_gene: TRBJ1-1; d_gene: TRBD1; CDR3nt: TGTGCCAGCAGCGCTACCATCATATTACAGGGGGCCCTGAACACTGAAGCTTTCTTT; CDR3aa: CASSATIILQGALNTEAFF
abundance: many; v_gene: TRBV7-2; j_gene: TRBJ2-7; d_gene: TRBD1; CDR3nt: TGTGCCAGCAGCTCGAGGACAGGGTTCTACGAGCAGTACTTC; CDR3aa: CASSSRTGFYEQYF
abundance: NA; v_gene: TRBV6-2/TRBV6-3; j_gene: TRBJ1-2; d_gene: NA; CDR3nt: TGTGCCAGCAGTCAAGATTGGGGCACAGGGTGCGCGGGAGGCTACACCTTC; CDR3aa: CASSQDWGTGCAGGYTF
abundance: NA; v_gene: TRBV7-8; j_gene: TRBJ1-3; d_gene: NA; CDR3nt: TGTGCCAGCAGCCTAACGACCAGGGGACTCTCTGGAAACACCATATATTTT; CDR3aa: CASSLTTRGLSGNTIYF
abundance: medium-sized; v_gene: TRBV2; j_gene: TRBJ1-1; d_gene: NA; CDR3nt: TGTGCCAGCAGTGTAGACGGTGGGAACACTGAAGCTTTCTTT; CDR3aa: CASSVDGGNTEAFF
abundance: many; v_gene: TRBV6-1; j_gene: TRBJ1-1; d_gene: NA; CDR3nt: TGTGCCAGCAGTCAGATGGCCAGGGCTAACACTGAAGCTTTCTTT; CDR3aa: CASSQMARANTEAFF
abundance: many; v_gene: TRBV11-2; j_gene: TRBJ1-3; d_gene: NA; CDR3nt: TGTGCCAGCAGCCCAGACGGGGCAGGAAACACCATATATTTT; CDR3aa: CASSPDGAGNTIYF
abundance: many; v_gene: TRBV10-1; j_gene: TRBJ2-5; d_gene: TRBD2; CDR3nt: TGCGCCAGCAGGAGGACTAGCGGGAGGTACCAAGAGACCCAGTACTTC; CDR3aa: CASRRTSGRYQETQYF
abundance: once; v_gene: TRBV20-1; j_gene: TRBJ1-1; d_gene: NA; CDR3nt: TGCAGTGCTAGAGACAGGGCCCCGAACACTGAAGCTTTCTTT; CDR3aa: CSARDRAPNTEAFF
abundance: medium-sized; v_gene: TRBV20-1; j_gene: TRBJ2-7; d_gene: NA; CDR3nt: TGCAGTGCGCCTTGGACGGCCTCCTGGAACGAGCAGTACTTC; CDR3aa: CSAPWTASWNEQYF
abundance: few; v_gene: TRBV30; j_gene: TRBJ1-1; d_gene: NA; CDR3nt: TGTACCTGGAGCTCGGTACATCTTAACACTGAAGCTTTCTTT; CDR3aa: CTWSSVHLNTEAFF
abundance: many; v_gene: TRBV19; j_gene: TRBJ1-5; d_gene: NA; CDR3nt: TGTGCCAGTAGTAGAGGGGGGTCCAATCAGCCCCAGCATTTT; CDR3aa: CASSRGGSNQPQHF
abundance: NA; v_gene: TRBV7-2; j_gene: TRBJ2-3; d_gene: NA; CDR3nt: TGTGCCAGCACCTGGGGGGCTTCGACAGATACGCAGTATTTT; CDR3aa: CASTWGASTDTQYF
abundance: NA; v_gene: TRBV5-1; j_gene: TRBJ2-3; d_gene: NA; CDR3nt: TGCGCCAGCAGCTTGGAGACAGGACCTCACGGTACGCAGTATTTT; CDR3aa: CASSLETGPHGTQYF
abundance: medium-sized; v_gene: TRBV6-5; j_gene: TRBJ1-4; d_gene: TRBD1; CDR3nt: TGTGCCAGCAGTTACGACTCCCCCGGGACAGATGAAAAACTGTTTTTT; CDR3aa: CASSYDSPGTDEKLFF
abundance: few; v_gene: TRBV20-1; j_gene: TRBJ2-5; d_gene: NA; CDR3nt: TGCAGTGCCTCCCGACTAGGGACCCAGTACTTC; CDR3aa: CSASRLGTQYF
abundance: medium-sized; v_gene: TRBV28; j_gene: TRBJ1-4; d_gene: NA; CDR3nt: TGTGCCAGCAGCCCTTCCTACACAGCAACTAATGAAAAACTGTTTTTT; CDR3aa: CASSPSYTATNEKLFF
abundance: medium-sized; v_gene: TRBV30; j_gene: TRBJ2-3; d_gene: TRBD1; CDR3nt: TGTGCCTGGAGTGCCCTTACCGGGACAGGTCCGGGGCTGTGGTATTTT; CDR3aa: CAWSALTGTGPGLWYF
abundance: NA; v_gene: TRBV18; j_gene: TRBJ1-1; d_gene: NA; CDR3nt: TGTGCCAGATCACCACAGGGAGGAACTGAAGCTTTCTTT; CDR3aa: CARSPQGGTEAFF
abundance: many; v_gene: TRBV4-2; j_gene: TRBJ2-5; d_gene: TRBD2; CDR3nt: TGTGCCAGCAGCCTTTCTATGATAGCGGGACAAGAGACCCAGTACTTC; CDR3aa: CASSLSMIAGQETQYF
abundance: many; v_gene: TRBV2; j_gene: TRBJ2-1; d_gene: NA; CDR3nt: TGTGCCAGCAGGGAGGTGGCCGACAGGTTGGGATACAATGAGCAGTTCTTC; CDR3aa: CASREVADRLGYNEQFF
abundance: many; v_gene: TRBV11-1; j_gene: TRBJ1-2; d_gene: TRBD1; CDR3nt: TGTGCCAGCAGCCCCGGGACAGGGAACTCTGGCTACACCTTC; CDR3aa: CASSPGTGNSGYTF
abundance: few; v_gene: TRBV24-1; j_gene: TRBJ2-6; d_gene: NA; CDR3nt: TGTGCCACCATTGAGCCACACTCGAGGGGGGCCAACGTCCTGACTTTC; CDR3aa: CATIEPHSRGANVLTF
abundance: medium-sized; v_gene: TRBV24-1; j_gene: TRBJ1-5; d_gene: NA; CDR3nt: TGTGCCACCAGTGAATCGGGAAAGGGTAATCAGCCCCAGCATTTT; CDR3aa: CATSESGKGNQPQHF
abundance: many; v_gene: TRBV28; j_gene: TRBJ2-1; d_gene: NA; CDR3nt: TGTGCCAGCAGTCAGGGGAGTGAGCAGTTCTTC; CDR3aa: CASSQGSEQFF
abundance: many; v_gene: TRBV19; j_gene: TRBJ1-2; d_gene: NA; CDR3nt: TGTGCCAGTAGAGGGACCGTCGGCCATGGCTACACCTTC; CDR3aa: CASRGTVGHGYTF
abundance: NA; v_gene: TRBV12-3/TRBV12-4; j_gene: TRBJ1-1; d_gene: NA; CDR3nt: TGTGCCAGCAGTTTAGCTATTGGGGACACTGAAGCTTTCTTT; CDR3aa: CASSLAIGDTEAFF
abundance: NA; v_gene: TRBV9; j_gene: TRBJ1-5; d_gene: NA; CDR3nt: TGTGCCAGCAGCGGCCTTAGCAATCAGCCCCAGCATTTT; CDR3aa: CASSGLSNQPQHF
abundance: many; v_gene: TRBV12-3/TRBV12-4; j_gene: TRBJ2-2; d_gene: NA; CDR3nt: TGTGCCAGCAGCACCGGGACAGGGGAGCTGTTTTTT; CDR3aa: CASSTGTGELFF
abundance: many; v_gene: TRBV18; j_gene: TRBJ2-1; d_gene: NA; CDR3nt: TGTGCCAGCTCGCATCCCGGGGACCCCAATGAGCAGTTCTTC; CDR3aa: CASSHPGDPNEQFF
abundance: many; v_gene: TRBV20-1; j_gene: TRBJ1-2; d_gene: NA; CDR3nt: TGCAGTGCCAAGGGGGGGGCTGGAGACTACACCTTC; CDR3aa: CSAKGGAGDYTF
abundance: NA; v_gene: TRBV28; j_gene: TRBJ2-3; d_gene: TRBD2; CDR3nt: TGTGCCGGCACTCGGGGACTAGCGGGAATCACAGATACGCAGTATTTT; CDR3aa: CAGTRGLAGITDTQYF
abundance: many; v_gene: TRBV4-1; j_gene: TRBJ1-1; d_gene: NA; CDR3nt: TGCGCCAGCAGCCAAGATTACAGGGAGACTGAAGCTTTCTTT; CDR3aa: CASSQDYRETEAFF
abundance: many; v_gene: TRBV27; j_gene: TRBJ1-1; d_gene: TRBD1; CDR3nt: TGTGCCAGCAGTTACAGGGGGGGTGGGACTGAAGCTTTCTTT; CDR3aa: CASSYRGGGTEAFF
abundance: medium-sized; v_gene: TRBV11-3; j_gene: TRBJ2-1; d_gene: TRBD2; CDR3nt: TGTGCCAGCAGCACCCACAAGCGGGGGGGCTCGAATGAGCAGTTCTTC; CDR3aa: CASSTHKRGGSNEQFF
abundance: NA; v_gene: TRBV10-3; j_gene: TRBJ2-7; d_gene: TRBD1; CDR3nt: TGTGCCACCAGTGAGGGTACAGGGGGACACGAGCAGTACTTC; CDR3aa: CATSEGTGGHEQYF
abundance: few; v_gene: TRBV13; j_gene: TRBJ2-3; d_gene: TRBD2; CDR3nt: TGTGCCAGCAGCTTAGGTCTAGCGGACACAGATACGCAGTATTTT; CDR3aa: CASSLGLADTDTQYF
abundance: many; v_gene: TRBV19; j_gene: TRBJ1-6; d_gene: TRBD1; CDR3nt: TGTGCCAGTAGCCGGCTAGACAGGGAGGGATCACCCCTCCACTTT; CDR3aa: CASSRLDREGSPLHF
abundance: many; v_gene: TRBV20-1; j_gene: TRBJ1-5; d_gene: NA; CDR3nt: TGCAGTGCTAGTCGGGTCAAAAACGCTCGTGACAATCAGCCCCAGCATTTT; CDR3aa: CSASRVKNARDNQPQHF
abundance: many; v_gene: TRBV19; j_gene: TRBJ2-5; d_gene: TRBD2; CDR3nt: TGTGCCAGTAGTATAGGAGTAGCGGGGGGGTTAAAGACCCAGTACTTC; CDR3aa: CASSIGVAGGLKTQYF